Presented here are 26 T cell receptor beta chains from one specimen sequenced in a study of response to subunit inactivated influenza vaccine. TCRdb ran MiXCR on the RT-PCR reads and lists one entry per CDR3 protein. The sample records hundreds of thousands of distinct CDR3 sequences, about 12% being singletons. Source: PBMCs from blood, taken on the day of vaccination. The source is a man over 45 who received an inactivated influenza vaccine.

There are a few counts of this clonotype. J is TRBJ1-1 and V is TRBV3-1; a weak D match, TRBD1 (5 bases). Trimming took off 2 bases at V and 1 base at J, with 8 bases between the two ends. Germline V CDR1 and CDR2: LGHDT, YNNKEL (reference sequence). The CDR3 runs 14 residues. The CDR3 nucleotides read TGTGCCAGCAGCCAAAACACAGGGAACACTGAAGCTTTCTTT. Its translation is CASSQNTGNTEAFF.

The CDR3, as DNA: TGTGCCAGTAGTATTCGACAGGGGAAAGAGACCCAGTACTTC. Translation: CASSIRQGKETQYF. The V call is TRBV19, the J call TRBJ2-5; 8 bases align to TRBD1. The germline gives CDR1 LNHDA, CDR2 SQIVND (reference sequence). The CDR3 totals 14 residues. Losses at the gene ends were 3 bases for V and 3 bases for J; bases not matched to a gene: 3.

The chain recombines TRBV25-1 with TRBJ2-5; D ambiguous. Germline loops: CDR1 MGHDK, CDR2 SYGVNS. Deletions cut 1 base from V and 0 bases from J, with 9 bases between. CDR3 length: 15 residues. This chain's CDR3 is CASSESSGHQETQYF. CDR3 DNA: TGTGCCAGCAGTGAATCCTCGGGCCACCAAGAGACCCAGTACTTC.

In its sample, this clonotype was seen a few times. The chain couples TRBV18 to TRBJ2-3, with unresolved D. This CDR3 is 15 amino acids long. Trimming stripped 0 bases from V and 2 bases from J, with 9 bases between. Germline values: CDR1 KGHSH, CDR2 LQKENI. In DNA form, the CDR3 reads TGTGCCAGCTCACCACCGGGCCTGAACACAGATACGCAGTATTTT. This encodes CASSPPGLNTDTQYF.

The CDR3 is CATSEPTRDTDTQYF. The CDR3 coding sequence is TGTGCCACCAGTGAACCCACCCGGGACACAGATACGCAGTATTTT. The chain links TRBV24-1 to TRBJ2-3, with D perhaps matching TRBD2 (5 bases). This CDR3 region has 15 residues. Germline lookup yields CDR1 KGHDR and CDR2 SFDVKD. Trimming took off 4 bases at V and 2 bases at J, with 12 bases between the two ends.

This sequence joins TRBV13 and TRBJ1-2; the D gene is possibly TRBD1 (6 bases). CDR1 and CDR2 from the germline V gene are PRHDT and FYEKMQ (reference sequence). The germline V and J ends were trimmed by 6 bases and 7 bases, with 12 bases remaining between them. The length of the CDR3 is 12 residues. DNA for the CDR3: TGTGCCAGCAGTCAGAACAGGGTTGGCTACACCTTC. Translated, it gives CASSQNRVGYTF.

This clonotype was observed a few times. V gene TRBV18 combines with J gene TRBJ2-1, with 11 bases fitting TRBD2. J gave up 6 bases and V 2 bases, and 18 bases lay outside the gene matches. The CDR3 is made up of 20 amino acids. The germline V gene encodes CDR1 KGHSH and CDR2 LQKENI. The CDR3 spells CASSPWFNAGTSGTPNEQFF. The CDR3, as DNA: TGTGCCAGCTCACCATGGTTCAACGCCGGGACTAGCGGCACCCCCAATGAGCAGTTCTTC. The variable domain in full, completed from reference TRBV18 and TRBJ2-1, reads NAGVMQNPRHLVRRRGQEARLRCSPMKGHSHVYWYRQLPEEGLKFMVYLQKENIIDESGMPKERFSAEFPKEGPSILRIQQVVRGDSAAYFCASSPWFNAGTSGTPNEQFFGPGTRLTVL.

This sequence joins TRBV19 and TRBJ2-5; possibly TRBD2 for D (5 bases). Germline CDR1 is LNHDA and CDR2 is SQIVND (reference sequence). This CDR3 region has 15 residues. V was trimmed by 5 bases and J by 2 bases, leaving 15 bases between them. CDR3 protein: CASSRTRVGQETQYF. The CDR3 coding sequence is TGTGCCAGTAGTCGTACTAGGGTCGGACAAGAGACCCAGTACTTC.

The chain carries TRBV9 and TRBJ1-5, with D uncertain. Germline-derived CDR1 and CDR2 are SGDLS and YYNGEE. The CDR3 is 15 residues long. Between the trimmed V and J ends, which lost 3 bases and 0 bases, there was a span of 10 bases. This chain's CDR3 is CASSAQGYSNQPQHF. CDR3 coding DNA: TGTGCCAGCAGCGCACAAGGGTATAGCAATCAGCCCCAGCATTTT.

This clonotype showed up just a few times. V is TRBV20-1 and J is TRBJ2-1, with 9 bases fitting TRBD2. The CDR3 consists of 15 residues. Germline V CDR1 and CDR2: DFQATT, SNEGSKA (reference sequence). V was pared by 3 bases and J by 6 bases, with 9 bases of the junction left unmatched. For the CDR3, the DNA is TGCAGTGCTAGTGGGCGCCTAGCGGGACTCAATGAGCAGTTCTTC. This encodes CSASGRLAGLNEQFF.

This clonotype turned up a few times. The rearrangement joins TRBV4-1 to TRBJ2-2, with TRBD2 matching 10 bases. The trim removed 4 bases at V and 1 base at J, leaving 3 bases unmatched. The germline V gene encodes CDR1 MGHRA and CDR2 YSYEKL. The CDR3 totals 16 residues. CDR3 in amino acids: CASSPRLAGNTGELFF. CDR3 coding DNA: TGCGCCAGCAGCCCTCGACTAGCGGGGAACACCGGGGAGCTGTTTTTT.

This clonotype was counted at least ten times. The CDR3 loop reads CASSLRGADNEQFF. CDR3 DNA: TGTGCCAGCAGTCTACGGGGCGCGGACAATGAGCAGTTCTTC. The chain joins TRBV3-1 to TRBJ2-1; the D gene could be TRBD1 or TRBD2 (5 bases each). This CDR3 has 14 residues. CDR1 LGHDT and CDR2 YNNKEL come from the germline V gene (reference sequence). The V end lost 6 bases, the J end lost 5 bases, and 14 bases lay between the germline ends.

The table lists this clonotype with many counts. The chain joins TRBV29-1 to TRBJ2-2; no reliable D call. Trimming pared 7 bases from V and 6 bases from J, leaving 12 bases between. This CDR3 contains 12 residues. CDR1 is SQVTM and CDR2 is ANQGSEA in the germline V gene. The CDR3 coding sequence is TGCAGCGCCGCAAGTGCTTCCGGGGAGCTGTTTTTT. Translating gives CSAASASGELFF.

This clonotype was seen at least ten times. The CDR3 reads CSVYFLELGELFF. Written as DNA, the CDR3 is TGCAGCGTTTATTTCCTGGAGTTGGGGGAGCTGTTTTTT. The gene calls are TRBV29-1 and TRBJ2-2; D is unresolved. CDR1 is SQVTM, CDR2 ANQGSEA, per germline. The CDR3 runs 13 residues. V was clipped by 5 bases and J by 8 bases, with 15 bases between them.

This clonotype was counted at least ten times. This chain uses TRBV12-3 or TRBV12-4 with TRBJ1-2; D uncertain. The CDR3 totals 14 residues. Trimming removed 6 bases at V and 8 bases at J, with 19 bases between. CDR3 nucleotide sequence: TGTGCCAGCAGCGGCCTGGGAGGTTCAGCGGGCTACACCTTC. Its translation: CASSGLGGSAGYTF.

The CDR3 sequence is CATSDITSGSQETQYF. The CDR3 DNA reads TGTGCCACCAGTGATATAACTAGCGGGAGCCAAGAGACCCAGTACTTC. The chain joins TRBV24-1 to TRBJ2-5; 11 nucleotides agree with TRBD2. The CDR3 totals 16 residues. The germline V gene encodes CDR1 KGHDR and CDR2 SFDVKD. Trimming removed 3 bases from V and 1 base from J; junction bases left unmatched: 3.

J is TRBJ2-2 and V is TRBV7-2; tentatively, D is TRBD1 (5 bases). Germline V gene lookup returns CDR1 SGHTA and CDR2 FQGNSA. V lost 2 bases and J 6 bases, leaving 10 bases between the germline ends. The CDR3 is 14 amino acids. This CDR3 reads CASSLTSGPGELFF. CDR3 DNA sequence: TGTGCCAGCAGCTTAACGTCAGGGCCCGGGGAGCTGTTTTTT.

The CDR3 loop reads CASSKQGFDNSPLHF. The CDR3 region has the DNA TGCGCCAGCAGCAAACAGGGGTTTGATAATTCACCCCTCCACTTT. J is TRBJ1-6 and V is TRBV5-1; 7 positions match TRBD1. The CDR3 extends over 15 amino acids. Trimming removed 4 bases from V and 5 bases from J; junction bases left unmatched: 6. The germline V gene encodes CDR1 SGHRS and CDR2 YFSETQ.

The table lists this clonotype with a few counts. The gene calls are TRBV18 and TRBJ2-7; weak D call: TRBD1 (6 bases). Germline V gene data show CDR1 as KGHSH and CDR2 as LQKENI. The CDR3 spans 14 residues. The V and J ends lost 6 bases and 6 bases respectively, with 18 bases between them. In nucleotides, the CDR3 is TGTGCCAGCTCGCCTCCCGGGACACCCAGCGAGCAGTACTTC. This encodes CASSPPGTPSEQYF.

The rearrangement links TRBV15 to TRBJ1-2; TRBD1 matches at 8 bases. The V segment lost 3 bases and the J segment 3 bases; nucleotides outside the gene matches: 0. The CDR3 consists of 13 residues. Germline-derived CDR1 and CDR2 are LNHNV and YYDKDF (reference sequence). This chain's CDR3 is CATSRDRDYGYTF. The CDR3 DNA reads as TGTGCCACCAGCAGGGACAGGGACTATGGCTACACCTTC.

This clonotype has more than one count but fewer than ten. The CDR3 is CSARDRGSRIHEQYF. The CDR3 DNA follows: TGCAGTGCTAGAGATCGTGGATCTAGGATCCACGAGCAGTACTTC. This chain joins TRBV20-1 and TRBJ2-7, with D hard to call. Per germline, CDR1 DFQATT and CDR2 SNEGSKA (reference sequence). V lost 0 bases to trimming and J lost 5 bases, with 17 bases between them. The CDR3 is made up of 15 amino acids.

The chain combines TRBV11-2 with TRBJ2-3; tentatively, D is TRBD1 (5 bases). This CDR3 is 17 amino acids long. Germline V gene lookup returns CDR1 SGHAT and CDR2 FQNNGV. V dropped 5 bases and J dropped 0 bases, with 18 bases sitting between them. CDR3 loop: CASSGKYQGPSTDTQYF. For the CDR3, the DNA is TGTGCCAGCAGCGGGAAGTACCAGGGCCCTAGCACAGATACGCAGTATTTT.

This clonotype appeared a few times. The J gene is TRBJ2-3, the V gene TRBV6-1; tentatively, D is TRBD1 (5 bases). Between the trimmed V and J ends, which lost 5 bases and 4 bases, there was a span of 19 bases. Germline V gene sequence: CDR1 MNHNS, CDR2 SASEGT. The CDR3 has 16 residues. The CDR3 is CASSPNPPQGPDTQYF. CDR3 coding DNA: TGTGCCAGCAGTCCAAACCCCCCGCAGGGTCCAGATACGCAGTATTTT.

The chain employs TRBV7-6 and TRBJ2-6; D unresolved. Trimming pared 3 bases from V and 0 bases from J, leaving 9 bases between. Per the germline V gene, CDR1 is SGHVS and CDR2 is FNYEAQ. The CDR3 runs 16 residues. The CDR3 sequence is CASSFVVGSGANVLTF. Here the CDR3 DNA reads TGTGCCAGCAGCTTTGTGGTAGGCTCTGGGGCCAACGTCCTGACTTTC.

This clonotype was counted a few times. The chain recombines TRBV6-1 with TRBJ2-2; tentative D call: TRBD1 (5 bases). This CDR3 is 14 amino acids long. V was pared by 7 bases and J by 1 base, with 10 bases between. Germline CDR1 is MNHNS and CDR2 is SASEGT. The CDR3: CASIRQLNTGELFF. The CDR3 DNA sequence: TGTGCCAGCATTCGACAGCTGAACACCGGGGAGCTGTTTTTT.

The J gene is TRBJ2-7, the V gene TRBV5-1; 12 bases agree with TRBD2. The J segment lost 3 bases and the V segment lost 3 bases, leaving 13 bases of the junction unmatched. The germline CDR1 and CDR2 sequences are SGHRS and YFSETQ. CDR3 length: 18 residues. For the CDR3, the DNA is TGCGCCAGCAGCTACCGGACTAGCGGGGAGTGGGTATTCTACGAGCAGTACTTC. This sequence encodes CASSYRTSGEWVFYEQYF.